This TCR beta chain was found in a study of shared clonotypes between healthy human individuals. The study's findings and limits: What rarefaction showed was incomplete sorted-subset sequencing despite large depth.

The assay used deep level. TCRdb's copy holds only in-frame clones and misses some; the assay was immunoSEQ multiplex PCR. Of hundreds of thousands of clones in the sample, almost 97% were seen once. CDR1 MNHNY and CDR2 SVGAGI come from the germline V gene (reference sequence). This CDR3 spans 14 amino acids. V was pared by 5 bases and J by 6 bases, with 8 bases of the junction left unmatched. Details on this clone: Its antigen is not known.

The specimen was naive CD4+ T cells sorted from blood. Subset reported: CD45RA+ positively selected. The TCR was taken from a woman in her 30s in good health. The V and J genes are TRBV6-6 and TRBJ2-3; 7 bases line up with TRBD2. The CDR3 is CASSRGDVEDTQYF. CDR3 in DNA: TGTGCCAGCAGTCGGGGGGACGTTGAGGATACGCAGTATTTT.